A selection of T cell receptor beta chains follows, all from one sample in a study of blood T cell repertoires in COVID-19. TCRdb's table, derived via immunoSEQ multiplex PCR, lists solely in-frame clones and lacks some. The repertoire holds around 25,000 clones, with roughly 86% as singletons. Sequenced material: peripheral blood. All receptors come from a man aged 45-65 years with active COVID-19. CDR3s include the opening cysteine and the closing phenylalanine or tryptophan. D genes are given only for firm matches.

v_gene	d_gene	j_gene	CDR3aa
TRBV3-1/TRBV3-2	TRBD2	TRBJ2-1	CASSQDQRSGRSSNNEQFF
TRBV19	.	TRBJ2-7	CASSTFDGGAYEQYF
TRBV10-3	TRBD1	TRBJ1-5	CAISDGTGLDQPQHF
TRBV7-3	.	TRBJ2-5	CASSLNRVETQYF
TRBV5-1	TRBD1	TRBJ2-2	CASSRGDRPNTGELFF
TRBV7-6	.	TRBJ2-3	CASSPWGGYTDTQYF
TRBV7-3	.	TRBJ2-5	CASSSGGQGKTQYF
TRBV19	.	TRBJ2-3	CASTVAGNPTDTQYF
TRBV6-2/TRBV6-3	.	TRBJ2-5	CASSYSPFSWTDPQETQYF
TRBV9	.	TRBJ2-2	CASSPAGNTGELFF
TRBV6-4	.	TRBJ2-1	CASSEGGGSRDEQFF
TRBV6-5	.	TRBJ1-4	CASRVDRRNEKLFF
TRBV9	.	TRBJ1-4	CASSVGGKANEKLFF
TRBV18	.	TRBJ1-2	CASSPDPGAKGYTF
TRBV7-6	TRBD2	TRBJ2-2	CASSQPSGANTGELFF
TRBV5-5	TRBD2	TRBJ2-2	CASSERTSGPNTGELFF
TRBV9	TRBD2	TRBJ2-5	CASSVGTSAQETQYF
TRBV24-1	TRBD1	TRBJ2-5	CATSDTPGQGVKTQYF
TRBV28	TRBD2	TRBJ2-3	CASSLSLAGFTDTQYF
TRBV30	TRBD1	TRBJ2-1	CASGQGLSYNEQFF
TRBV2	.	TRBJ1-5	CASSLGGSGNQPQHF
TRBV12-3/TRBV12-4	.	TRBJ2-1	CASTSGPGQFF
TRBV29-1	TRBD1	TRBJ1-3	CSVAKGQGVLGNTIYF
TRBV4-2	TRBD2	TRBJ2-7	CASSPSGRGDYEQYF
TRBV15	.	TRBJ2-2	CATSIDSVSTGELFF
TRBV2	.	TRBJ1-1	CASTRGGLIEAFF
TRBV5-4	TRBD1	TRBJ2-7	CASSLPGTGAYEQYF